In this sample, the clone carrying this TCR beta chain turned up a few times. The target antigen is unknown. V shed 6 bases and J shed 13 bases, with 15 bases lying between them. The germline CDR1 and CDR2 sequences are LGHDT and YNNKEL (reference sequence). The CDR3 sequence is 11 residues long. The source of the sample is a study of blood T cells in healthy people across ages. Study-level results: Unknown donor CMV status possibly confounded expanded clonotype changes. Compared with aged donors, long-lived donors showed fewer expanded clones, suggesting selection.

Primed by a sample-barcoded 5' primer and a J-beta primer mix, a second PCR proceeded for about 6 to 12 cycles. Each TCR beta cDNA got a 12-nucleotide random molecular identifier. In TCRdb, the 5' RACE reads were re-called with MiXCR into one record per CDR3 protein. The data contain around 1,800,000 distinct CDR3 sequences, 35% to 50% of them seen just once; the ten biggest clones take up around 23%. The source of this sequence is a human donor in good health. The chain combines TRBV3-1 with TRBJ1-2; D is perhaps TRBD1 (6 bases). Sequencing input: blood. The chain's CDR3 is CASSLADRPTF. In DNA form, the CDR3 reads TGTGCCAGCAGTCTTGCGGACAGACCCACCTTC.